This entry lists 25 T cell receptor beta chains sequenced from one sample in a study of T cells in Graves' hyperthyroidism and ophthalmopathy. Amplified regions were TCR beta CDR3 sequences from RNA transcripts. When the TCR CDR3 underwent first-round RT-PCR, the HTBI primer set was used. TCRdb redid the calling of the multiplex PCR reads with MiXCR, one entry per CDR3 protein. The sample carries about 320,000 distinct CDR3 sequences, 16% recorded once. Sequences were obtained from blood. These receptors were taken from a man aged 25 to 40 with Graves' hyperthyroidism.

This clonotype was counted between two and nine times. This chain joins TRBV28 and TRBJ2-7, with no clear D. V gave up 6 bases and J gave up 1 base, with 16 bases separating them. Germline V gene sequence: CDR1 MDHEN, CDR2 SYDVKM. The CDR3 sequence is 15 residues long. The CDR3 bases are TGTGCCAGCAGCACCGGGCATGACGCATCCTACGAGCAGTACTTC. Its translation: CASSTGHDASYEQYF.

This clonotype was observed at least ten times. The chain employs TRBV12-3 or TRBV12-4 and TRBJ2-1, with unresolved D. V lost 7 bases to trimming and J lost 4 bases, with 14 bases between them. CDR3 length equals 14 residues. The CDR3: CASNHPAPYNEQFF. The CDR3 DNA follows: TGTGCCAGCAACCACCCAGCCCCTTACAATGAGCAGTTCTTC.

This clonotype was seen at least ten times. This chain joins TRBV6-1 and TRBJ2-7, with D maybe TRBD1 (7 bases). The CDR3 totals 14 residues. V lost 8 bases, J lost 3 bases, and 17 bases lay in between. Germline lookup yields CDR1 MNHNS and CDR2 SASEGT. The CDR3 DNA reads as TGTGCCAGCGAGGGGGGCAGGGGGTTCTACGAGCAGTACTTC. As protein: CASEGGRGFYEQYF.

V gene TRBV6-5 combines with J gene TRBJ1-2; D remains unclear. Trimming took 4 bases from V and 7 from J, leaving 10 bases between them. This CDR3 comprises 12 residues. Germline V gives CDR1 MNHEY, CDR2 SVGAGI. CDR3 protein: CASSSVGGGYTF. In nucleotides, the CDR3 is TGTGCCAGCAGTTCCGTCGGCGGTGGCTACACCTTC.

This rearrangement joins TRBV24-1 to TRBJ1-2, with TRBD1 matching over 8 bases. The CDR3 has 14 residues. V lost 5 bases and J lost 8; bases outside the gene matches: 9. Germline-derived CDR1 and CDR2 are KGHDR and SFDVKD. The CDR3 region has the DNA TGTGCCACCAGTGCGGCGGACAGGGAAGGCGGCTACACCTTC. Encoded protein: CATSAADREGGYTF.

This clonotype has ten or more counts. The V and J genes are TRBV30 and TRBJ2-1, with 7 bases identical to TRBD2. Per the germline V gene, CDR1 is GTSNPN and CDR2 is SVGIG (reference sequence). This CDR3 has 14 residues. The V and J ends lost 3 bases and 3 bases, in that order; junction bases with no gene match: 5. The CDR3 region has the DNA TGTGCCTGGAGGAAGCGGGGCGACTACAATGAGCAGTTCTTC. This translates into CAWRKRGDYNEQFF.

This clonotype was seen ten or more times. This sequence joins TRBV28 and TRBJ2-7, with D possibly being TRBD1 or TRBD2 (5 bases each). The CDR3 spans 14 residues. Germline CDR1 and CDR2: MDHEN and SYDVKM. V was shortened by 2 bases and J by 3 bases, with 11 bases between the two germline ends. CDR3 in amino acids: CASSLAGAGYEQYF. As DNA, the CDR3 is TGTGCCAGCAGTTTAGCTGGGGCGGGCTACGAGCAGTACTTC.

A few counts support this clonotype. This chain joins TRBV24-1 and TRBJ1-1; D is unclear. Per germline, CDR1 KGHDR and CDR2 SFDVKD. CDR3 length equals 15 residues. Deletions cut 3 bases from V and 0 bases from J, with 10 bases between. Here the CDR3 reads CATSDPGRMNTEAFF. CDR3 nucleotide sequence: TGTGCCACCAGTGATCCAGGACGGATGAACACTGAAGCTTTCTTT.

This clonotype was picked up a small number of times. The rearrangement joins TRBV11-3 to TRBJ2-1; 9 bases line up with TRBD1. Germline assignment: CDR1 SGHNT and CDR2 YENEEA. The CDR3 has 16 amino acids. Trimming removed 5 bases from V and 1 base from J; junction bases left unmatched: 6. The chain's CDR3 is CASSGSGQGSYNEQFF. In DNA form, the CDR3 reads TGTGCCAGCAGCGGCTCGGGACAGGGTTCCTACAATGAGCAGTTCTTC. The full variable domain, in which reference TRBV11-3 and TRBJ2-1 provide the parts outside the CDR3, is EAGVVQSPRYKIIEKKQPVAFWCNPISGHNTLYWYLQNLGQGPELLIRYENEEAVDDSQLPKDRFSAERLKGVDSTLKIQPAELGDSAVYLCASSGSGQGSYNEQFFGPGTRLTVL.

The sample holds many counts of this clonotype. The V and J genes are TRBV5-1 and TRBJ2-1; 11 bases are shared with TRBD1. Germline lookup yields CDR1 SGHRS and CDR2 YFSETQ. V was pared by 5 bases and J by 0 bases, with 13 bases of the junction left unmatched. The CDR3 contains 19 residues. DNA for the CDR3: TGCGCCAGCAGAGGGTTGGGACAGGGGGGGTTAAGCTCCTACAATGAGCAGTTCTTC. Protein product: CASRGLGQGGLSSYNEQFF.

This clonotype was observed many times. J is TRBJ2-5 and V is TRBV5-1; 8 bases align to TRBD2. The V segment lost 0 bases and the J segment 2 bases; nucleotides outside the gene matches: 9. The CDR3 contains 17 residues. Germline V gene lookup returns CDR1 SGHRS and CDR2 YFSETQ. The CDR3 protein is CASSLGPAGATQETQYF. The CDR3 DNA is TGCGCCAGCAGCTTGGGACCAGCGGGAGCTACTCAAGAGACCCAGTACTTC. The whole variable domain, filled in from reference TRBV5-1 and TRBJ2-5, reads KAGVTQTPRYLIKTRGQQVTLSCSPISGHRSVSWYQQTPGQGLQFLFEYFSETQRNKGNFPGRFSGRQFSNSRSEMNVSTLELGDSALYLCASSLGPAGATQETQYFGPGTRLLVL.

This clonotype was detected only a few times. The chain combines TRBV6-1 with TRBJ2-1, with TRBD1 matching over 8 bases. The CDR3 loop spans 14 amino acids. Germline loops: CDR1 MNHNS, CDR2 SASEGT. Unmatched junction bases numbered 2, after V lost 7 bases and J lost 0 bases. CDR3 amino acids: CASNRGSSYNEQFF. The CDR3 bases are TGTGCCAGCAACAGGGGGAGCTCCTACAATGAGCAGTTCTTC.

There are many counts of this clonotype. The chain carries TRBV2 and TRBJ1-6; D possibly corresponds to TRBD1 (5 bases). The germline CDR1 and CDR2 sequences are SNHLY and FYNNEI. Trimming shortened V by 1 base and J by 11 bases, and 18 bases separated the two germline ends. The CDR3 runs to 16 residues. This CDR3 is CASSEEAPGRRTPLHF. The CDR3 region has the DNA TGTGCCAGCAGTGAAGAGGCCCCGGGACGAAGGACACCCCTCCACTTT.

This chain uses TRBV19 with TRBJ2-7, with 10 positions matching TRBD1. Germline CDR1 LNHDA, CDR2 SQIVND (reference sequence). The ends lost 5 bases at V and 5 bases at J; junction bases unmatched: 9. The CDR3 consists of 15 residues. The CDR3, as DNA: TGTGCCAGTAGTTCGACAGGGGGCACGACGGACGAGCAGTACTTC. It translates to CASSSTGGTTDEQYF.

J is TRBJ2-1 and V is TRBV24-1, with TRBD1 matching 9 bases. Germline V lookup: CDR1 KGHDR, CDR2 SFDVKD. V dropped 1 base and J dropped 7; count of bases not matched to a gene: 7. The CDR3 sequence is 16 residues long. CDR3 coding DNA: TGTGCCACCAGTGATTTCCGGGACAGGGCCTCTAATGAGCAGTTCTTC. This gives the protein CATSDFRDRASNEQFF.

This clonotype was recorded at least ten times. The chain has TRBV2 and TRBJ2-5; no clear D gene. Trimming shortened V by 9 bases and J by 1 base, and 12 bases separated the two germline ends. The CDR3 consists of 13 residues. Germline V gene lookup returns CDR1 SNHLY and CDR2 FYNNEI. The DNA of the CDR3 is TGTGCCAGTTCGGCGGTTCCCCAAGAGACCCAGTACTTC. This gives the protein CASSAVPQETQYF.

This clonotype was detected ten times or more. This chain connects TRBV6-4 to TRBJ1-3; no reliable D call. This CDR3 contains 15 residues. Germline V gives CDR1 MRHNA, CDR2 SNTAGT. Trimming removed 0 bases at V and 4 bases at J, with 10 bases between. CDR3 region: CASSDSSPGGNTIYF. The DNA for the CDR3 is TGTGCCAGCAGTGACTCGAGTCCGGGAGGAAACACCATATATTTT.

This clonotype showed up many times. The J gene is TRBJ1-2, the V gene TRBV12-3 or TRBV12-4, with a weak D call TRBD1 (5 bases). CDR3 length equals 14 residues. The V and J ends lost 7 bases and 8 bases respectively, with 20 bases between them. The CDR3 protein is CASTFLGARNGYTF. The DNA for the CDR3 is TGTGCCAGCACCTTCTTAGGGGCGAGAAACGGCTACACCTTC.

The rearrangement joins TRBV20-1 to TRBJ1-1, with 8 bases aligning to TRBD1. The CDR3 contains 15 residues. Germline-derived CDR1 and CDR2 are DFQATT and SNEGSKA (reference sequence). After removal of 2 bases from V and 1 base from J, the junction contained 6 bases not matched to a gene. As DNA, the CDR3 is TGCAGTGCTAGAAGCCCGACAGGGGAGAACACTGAAGCTTTCTTT. It encodes CSARSPTGENTEAFF.

This clonotype was picked up many times. The J gene is TRBJ2-3, the V gene TRBV2; D perhaps matches TRBD2 (5 bases). Trimming took 8 bases from V and 5 from J, leaving 14 bases between them. The CDR3 sequence is 13 residues long. The germline gives CDR1 SNHLY, CDR2 FYNNEI. The CDR3 loop is CASRVGERDTQYF. The CDR3 DNA reads as TGTGCCAGCCGAGTCGGGGAAAGAGATACGCAGTATTTT.

This clonotype occurred many times. The rearrangement uses TRBV11-2 and TRBJ2-2; no definite D call. There are 14 residues in the CDR3. V shed 2 bases and J shed 7 bases, with 11 bases lying between them. Germline V gene data show CDR1 as SGHAT and CDR2 as FQNNGV. The CDR3 protein is CASSLQTSGGELFF. The CDR3 region has the DNA TGTGCCAGCAGCTTACAGACATCCGGCGGGGAGCTGTTTTTT.

This clonotype has at least ten counts. This chain links TRBV2 with TRBJ2-2, with D possibly matching TRBD2 (5 bases). Between the trimmed V and J ends, which lost 7 bases and 4 bases, there was a span of 13 bases. The CDR3 has 14 amino acids. Germline V gives CDR1 SNHLY, CDR2 FYNNEI. The CDR3: CASISEGGTGELFF. The CDR3, as DNA: TGTGCCAGCATATCCGAGGGCGGCACCGGGGAGCTGTTTTTT. The full variable domain, its missing parts supplied by reference TRBV2 and TRBJ2-2, is EPEVTQTPSHQVTQMGQEVILRCVPISNHLYFYWYRQILGQKVEFLVSFYNNEISEKSEIFDDQFSVERPDGSNFTLKIRSTKLEDSAMYFCASISEGGTGELFFGEGSRLTVL.

The chain joins TRBV20-1 to TRBJ2-3; tentative D call: TRBD2 (6 bases). CDR3 length equals 15 residues. In germline, CDR1 is DFQATT, CDR2 SNEGSKA (reference sequence). V dropped 5 bases and J dropped 1 base, with 16 bases sitting between them. DNA for the CDR3: TGCAGTGCTCACCGCGGGACGGAGCGCACAGATACGCAGTATTTT. Translating gives CSAHRGTERTDTQYF.

This chain connects TRBV11-2 to TRBJ1-3, with 7 bases identical to TRBD1. V was clipped by 5 bases and J by 4 bases; unmatched bases: 5. Germline assignment: CDR1 SGHAT and CDR2 FQNNGV. The CDR3 has 14 residues. The CDR3 DNA follows: TGTGCCAGCAGCGTGGGACAGTGGGGAAACACCATATATTTT. Translation gives CASSVGQWGNTIYF.

This clonotype was counted many times. The chain links TRBV5-1 to TRBJ2-7; 11 bases are a match to TRBD1. Germline V gene data show CDR1 as SGHRS and CDR2 as YFSETQ. V shed 3 bases and J 5 bases; nucleotides not matched to a gene: 4. This CDR3 spans 14 amino acids. The CDR3: CASSSGQGADEQYF. For the CDR3, the DNA is TGCGCCAGCAGCTCCGGACAGGGGGCGGACGAGCAGTACTTC.